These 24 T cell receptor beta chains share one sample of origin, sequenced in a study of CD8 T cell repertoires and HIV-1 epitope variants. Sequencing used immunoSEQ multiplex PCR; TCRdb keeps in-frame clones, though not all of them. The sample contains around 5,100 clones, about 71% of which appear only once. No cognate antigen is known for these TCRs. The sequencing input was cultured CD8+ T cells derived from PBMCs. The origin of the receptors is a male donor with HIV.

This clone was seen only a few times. CDR3 region: CASSLRGGTEAFF. CDR3 DNA: TGTGCCAGCAGCTTACGGGGAGGCACTGAAGCTTTCTTT. The chain joins TRBV11-3 to TRBJ1-1, with unresolved D. The germline gives CDR1 SGHNT, CDR2 YENEEA. This CDR3 region has 13 residues. Trimming took 2 bases from V and 4 from J, leaving 8 bases between them.

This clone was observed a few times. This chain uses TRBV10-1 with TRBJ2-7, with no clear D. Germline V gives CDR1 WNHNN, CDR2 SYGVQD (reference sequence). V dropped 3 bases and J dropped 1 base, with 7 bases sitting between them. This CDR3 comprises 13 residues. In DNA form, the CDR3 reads TGCGCCAGCAGTGAAGGGTGGTCCTACGAGCAGTACTTC. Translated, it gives CASSEGWSYEQYF.

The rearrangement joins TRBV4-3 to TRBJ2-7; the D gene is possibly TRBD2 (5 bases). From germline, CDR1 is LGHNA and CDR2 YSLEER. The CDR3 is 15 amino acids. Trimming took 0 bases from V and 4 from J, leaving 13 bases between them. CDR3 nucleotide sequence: TGCGCCAGCAGCCAAGATTGGGGAGAATTATACGAGCAGTACTTC. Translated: CASSQDWGELYEQYF.

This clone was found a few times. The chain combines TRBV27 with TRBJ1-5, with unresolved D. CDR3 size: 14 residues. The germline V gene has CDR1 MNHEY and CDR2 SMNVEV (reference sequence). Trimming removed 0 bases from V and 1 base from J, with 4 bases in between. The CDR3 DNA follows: TGTGCCAGCAGTTTATCGGAAAGCAATCAGCCCCAGCATTTT. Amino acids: CASSLSESNQPQHF.

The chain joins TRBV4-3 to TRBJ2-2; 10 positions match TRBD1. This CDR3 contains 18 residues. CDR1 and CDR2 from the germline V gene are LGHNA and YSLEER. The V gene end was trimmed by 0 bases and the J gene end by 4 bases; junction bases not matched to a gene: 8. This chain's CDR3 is CASSQDGGTGDITGELFF. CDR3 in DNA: TGCGCCAGCAGCCAAGACGGAGGGACAGGGGACATCACCGGGGAGCTGTTTTTT.

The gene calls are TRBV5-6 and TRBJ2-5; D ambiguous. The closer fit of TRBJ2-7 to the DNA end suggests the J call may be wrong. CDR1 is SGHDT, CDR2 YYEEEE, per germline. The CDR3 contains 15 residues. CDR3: CASSLARNRYYEQYF. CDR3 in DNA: TGTGCCAGCAGCTTGGCGCGTAACAGATACTACGAGCAGTACTTC.

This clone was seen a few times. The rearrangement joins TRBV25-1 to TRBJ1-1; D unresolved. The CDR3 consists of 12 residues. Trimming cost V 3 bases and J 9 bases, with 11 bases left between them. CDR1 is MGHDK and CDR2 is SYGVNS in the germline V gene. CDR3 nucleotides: TGTGCCAGCAGTGACCATCTTTCCCAAGCTTTCTTT. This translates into CASSDHLSQAFF.

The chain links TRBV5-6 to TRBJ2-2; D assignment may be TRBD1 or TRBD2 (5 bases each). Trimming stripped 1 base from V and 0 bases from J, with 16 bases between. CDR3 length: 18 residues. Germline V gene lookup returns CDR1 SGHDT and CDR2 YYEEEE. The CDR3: CASSLLGAGAANTGELFF. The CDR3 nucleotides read TGTGCCAGCAGCTTGTTAGGAGCCGGGGCAGCGAACACCGGGGAGCTGTTTTTT.

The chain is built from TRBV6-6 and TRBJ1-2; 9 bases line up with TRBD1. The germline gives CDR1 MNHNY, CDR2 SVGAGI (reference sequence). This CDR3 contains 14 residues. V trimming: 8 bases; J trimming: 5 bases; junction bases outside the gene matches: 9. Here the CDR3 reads CASGRTGEGYGYTF. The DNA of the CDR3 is TGTGCCAGCGGGCGGACAGGGGAAGGGTATGGCTACACCTTC.

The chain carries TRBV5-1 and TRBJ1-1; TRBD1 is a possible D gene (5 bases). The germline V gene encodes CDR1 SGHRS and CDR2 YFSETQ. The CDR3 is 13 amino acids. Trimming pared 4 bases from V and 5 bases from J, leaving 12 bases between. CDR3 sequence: CASSPLEGTEAFF. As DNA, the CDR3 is TGCGCCAGCAGCCCCTTGGAGGGGACTGAAGCTTTCTTT.

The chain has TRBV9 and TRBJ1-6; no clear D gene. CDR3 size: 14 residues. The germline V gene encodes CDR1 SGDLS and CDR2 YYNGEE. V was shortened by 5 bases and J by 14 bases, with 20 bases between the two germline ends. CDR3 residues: CASRGDGELTSLHF. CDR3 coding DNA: TGTGCCAGCAGGGGAGATGGGGAACTGACTTCCCTCCACTTT.

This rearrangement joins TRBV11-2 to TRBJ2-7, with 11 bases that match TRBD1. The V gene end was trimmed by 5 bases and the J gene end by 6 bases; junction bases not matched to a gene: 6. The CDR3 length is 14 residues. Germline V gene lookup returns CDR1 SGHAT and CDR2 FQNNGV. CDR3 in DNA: TGTGCCAGCAGCACGGACAGGGGGCGGCTCGAGCAGTACTTC. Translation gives CASSTDRGRLEQYF.

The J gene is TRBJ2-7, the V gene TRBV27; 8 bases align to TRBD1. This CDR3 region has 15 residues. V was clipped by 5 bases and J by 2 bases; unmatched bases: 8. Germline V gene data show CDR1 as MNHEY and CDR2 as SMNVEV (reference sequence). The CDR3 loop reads CASSPRTGYPYEQYF. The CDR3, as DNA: TGTGCCAGCAGTCCTCGGACAGGGTACCCCTACGAGCAGTACTTC.

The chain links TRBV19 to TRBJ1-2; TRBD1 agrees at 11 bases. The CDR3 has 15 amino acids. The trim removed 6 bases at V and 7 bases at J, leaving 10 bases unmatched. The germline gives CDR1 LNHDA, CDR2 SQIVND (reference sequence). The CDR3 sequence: CASRLSDRGQGGYTF. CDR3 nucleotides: TGTGCCAGTAGGCTATCGGACAGGGGGCAGGGTGGCTACACCTTC.

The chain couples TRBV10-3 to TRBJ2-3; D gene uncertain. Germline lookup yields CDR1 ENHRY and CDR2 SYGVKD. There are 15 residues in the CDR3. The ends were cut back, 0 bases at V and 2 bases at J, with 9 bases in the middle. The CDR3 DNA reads TGTGCCATCAGTGAGTCGAACCCCGCCACAGATACGCAGTATTTT. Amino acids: CAISESNPATDTQYF.

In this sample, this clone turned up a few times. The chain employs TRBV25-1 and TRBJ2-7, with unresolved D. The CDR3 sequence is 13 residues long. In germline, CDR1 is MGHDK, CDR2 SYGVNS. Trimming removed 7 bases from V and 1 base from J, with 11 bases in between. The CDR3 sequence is CASISTDSYEQYF. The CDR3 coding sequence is TGTGCCAGCATTTCAACGGATTCCTACGAGCAGTACTTC.

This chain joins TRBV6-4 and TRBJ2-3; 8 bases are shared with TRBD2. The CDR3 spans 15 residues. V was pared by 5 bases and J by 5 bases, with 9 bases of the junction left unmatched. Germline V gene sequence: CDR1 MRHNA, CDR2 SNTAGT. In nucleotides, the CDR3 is TGTGCCAGCAGTTTTCGGGGGGGCCAGGAAGATACGCAGTATTTT. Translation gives CASSFRGGQEDTQYF.

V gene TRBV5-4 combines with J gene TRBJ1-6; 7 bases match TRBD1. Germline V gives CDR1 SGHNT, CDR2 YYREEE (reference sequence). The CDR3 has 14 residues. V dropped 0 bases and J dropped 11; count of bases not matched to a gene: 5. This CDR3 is CASSLGRGLTPLHF. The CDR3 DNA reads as TGTGCCAGCAGCTTGGGGAGGGGGCTAACACCCCTCCACTTT.

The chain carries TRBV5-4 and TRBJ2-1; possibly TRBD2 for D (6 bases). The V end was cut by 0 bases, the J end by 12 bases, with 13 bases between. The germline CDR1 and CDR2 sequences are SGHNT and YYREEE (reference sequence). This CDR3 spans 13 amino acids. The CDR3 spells CASSLGNSGSQFF. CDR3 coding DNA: TGTGCCAGCAGCTTGGGTAATAGCGGCTCGCAGTTCTTC.

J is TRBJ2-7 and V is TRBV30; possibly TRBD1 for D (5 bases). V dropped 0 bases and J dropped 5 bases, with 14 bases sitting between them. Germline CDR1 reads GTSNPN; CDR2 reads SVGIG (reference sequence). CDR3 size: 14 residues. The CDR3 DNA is TGTGCCTGGAGTGTACTTCCCGCAGGGAACGAGCAGTACTTC. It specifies CAWSVLPAGNEQYF.

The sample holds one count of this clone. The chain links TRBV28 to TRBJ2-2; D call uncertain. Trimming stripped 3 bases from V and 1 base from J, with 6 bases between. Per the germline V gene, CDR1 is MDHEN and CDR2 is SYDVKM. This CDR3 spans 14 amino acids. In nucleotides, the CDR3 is TGTGCCAGCAGTTTCCTCGTGAACACCGGGGAGCTGTTTTTT. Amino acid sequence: CASSFLVNTGELFF.

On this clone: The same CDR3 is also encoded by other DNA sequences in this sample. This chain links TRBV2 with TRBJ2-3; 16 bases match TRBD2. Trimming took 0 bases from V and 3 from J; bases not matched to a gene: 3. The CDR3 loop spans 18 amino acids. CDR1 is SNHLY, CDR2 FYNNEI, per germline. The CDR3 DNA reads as TGTGCCAGCAGTGAAGCGGGACTAGCGGGGGGGCGGACAGATACGCAGTATTTT. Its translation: CASSEAGLAGGRTDTQYF.

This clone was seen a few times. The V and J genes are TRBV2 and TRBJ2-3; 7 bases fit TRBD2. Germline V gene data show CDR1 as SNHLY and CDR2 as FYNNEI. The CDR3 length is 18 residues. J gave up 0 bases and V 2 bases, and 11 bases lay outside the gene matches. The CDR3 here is CASSEPPVLAVSTDTQYF. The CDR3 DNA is TGTGCCAGCAGTGAACCGCCCGTCCTAGCGGTGAGCACAGATACGCAGTATTTT.

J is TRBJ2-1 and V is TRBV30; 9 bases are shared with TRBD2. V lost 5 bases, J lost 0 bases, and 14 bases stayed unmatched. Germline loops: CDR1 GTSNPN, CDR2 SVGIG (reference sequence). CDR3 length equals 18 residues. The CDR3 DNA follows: TGTGCCTGGTCTCCGGGACTAGCCCGATTAAGCTCCTACAATGAGCAGTTCTTC. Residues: CAWSPGLARLSSYNEQFF. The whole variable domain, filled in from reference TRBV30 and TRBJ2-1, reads SQTIHQWPATLVQPVGSPLSLECTVEGTSNPNLYWYRQAAGRGLQLLFYSVGIGQISSEVPQNLSASRPQDRQFILSSKKLLLSDSGFYLCAWSPGLARLSSYNEQFFGPGTRLTVL.